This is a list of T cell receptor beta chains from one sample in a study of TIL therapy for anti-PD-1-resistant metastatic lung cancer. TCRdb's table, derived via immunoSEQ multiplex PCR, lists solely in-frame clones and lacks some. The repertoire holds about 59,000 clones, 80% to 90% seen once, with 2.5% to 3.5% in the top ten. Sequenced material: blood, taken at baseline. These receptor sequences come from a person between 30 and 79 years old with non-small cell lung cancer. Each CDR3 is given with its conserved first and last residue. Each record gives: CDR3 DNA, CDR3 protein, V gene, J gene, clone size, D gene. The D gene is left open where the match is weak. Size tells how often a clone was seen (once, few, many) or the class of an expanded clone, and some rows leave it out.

CDR3 DNA: TGTGCCAGCAGTTACTCCGGGACAAGAAATCAGCCCCAGCATTTT
CDR3 protein: CASSYSGTRNQPQHF
V gene: TRBV6-6
J gene: TRBJ1-5
clone size: NA
D gene: NA

CDR3 DNA: TGTGCCAGTAGGAGCCCCGGGGACAGGAGCTACGAGCAGTACTTC
CDR3 protein: CASRSPGDRSYEQYF
V gene: TRBV19
J gene: TRBJ2-7
clone size: once
D gene: TRBD1

CDR3 DNA: TGTGCCAGCTGCTTACCGGGACAGATGACCGGGGAGCTGTTTTTT
CDR3 protein: CASCLPGQMTGELFF
V gene: TRBV28
J gene: TRBJ2-2
clone size: NA
D gene: TRBD1

CDR3 DNA: TGTGCCAGCAGCCCGGAAAACTATGGCTACACCTTC
CDR3 protein: CASSPENYGYTF
V gene: TRBV11-2
J gene: TRBJ1-2
clone size: NA
D gene: NA

CDR3 DNA: TGTGCCAGTAGTATAGGACAGGGCACAGATACGCAGTATTTT
CDR3 protein: CASSIGQGTDTQYF
V gene: TRBV19
J gene: TRBJ2-3
clone size: NA
D gene: NA

CDR3 DNA: TGTGCCAGCAGTTACGTGGGGGTCGGCGAGCAGTACTTC
CDR3 protein: CASSYVGVGEQYF
V gene: TRBV6-5
J gene: TRBJ2-7
clone size: NA
D gene: NA

CDR3 DNA: TGCAGCGTACTCGATGGACTAGCGGGAACCACTCACTACGAGCAGTACTTC
CDR3 protein: CSVLDGLAGTTHYEQYF
V gene: TRBV29-1
J gene: TRBJ2-7
clone size: NA
D gene: TRBD2

CDR3 DNA: TGTGCCAGCAGCCAGTGGTTCACCTCCTACGAGCAGTACTTC
CDR3 protein: CASSQWFTSYEQYF
V gene: TRBV3-1/TRBV3-2
J gene: TRBJ2-7
clone size: once
D gene: NA

CDR3 DNA: TGTGCCAGCAGTTTACACAGCCAAGAGACCCAGTACTTC
CDR3 protein: CASSLHSQETQYF
V gene: TRBV12-3/TRBV12-4
J gene: TRBJ2-5
clone size: NA
D gene: NA

CDR3 DNA: TGTGCCAGCTCACCATGGCGCCCGGGACTAGCGGGAGAAGCCTACGAGCAGTACTTC
CDR3 protein: CASSPWRPGLAGEAYEQYF
V gene: TRBV18
J gene: TRBJ2-7
clone size: NA
D gene: TRBD2

CDR3 DNA: TGTGCCAGCAGTTTAGGTCTAGCGGGAGACGAGCAGTACTTC
CDR3 protein: CASSLGLAGDEQYF
V gene: TRBV28
J gene: TRBJ2-7
clone size: NA
D gene: TRBD2

CDR3 DNA: TGTGCCAGTAGTATAGGCCGGGGGAACACTGAAGCTTTCTTT
CDR3 protein: CASSIGRGNTEAFF
V gene: TRBV19
J gene: TRBJ1-1
clone size: NA
D gene: NA

CDR3 DNA: TGTGCCAGCAGCTCCCCCCGGGGACACTACGAGCAGTACTTC
CDR3 protein: CASSSPRGHYEQYF
V gene: TRBV2
J gene: TRBJ2-7
clone size: few
D gene: NA

CDR3 DNA: TGTGCCAGCTCACCACAAGGGGGTAACCTGGGGATGAACACTGAAGCTTTCTTT
CDR3 protein: CASSPQGGNLGMNTEAFF
V gene: TRBV18
J gene: TRBJ1-1
clone size: NA
D gene: NA

CDR3 DNA: TGTGCCAGCAGCTTGGGGTATGGCTACACCTTC
CDR3 protein: CASSLGYGYTF
V gene: TRBV5-6
J gene: TRBJ1-2
clone size: once
D gene: NA

CDR3 DNA: TGTGCCAGCAGCCGAGGGGGGCTTCAGGGCGTTTCGGAGGCTTTCTTT
CDR3 protein: CASSRGGLQGVSEAFF
V gene: TRBV14
J gene: TRBJ1-1
clone size: NA
D gene: NA

CDR3 DNA: TGTGCCAGCAGCGTAGAGGGGCTACAGGGGGGCTACACCTTC
CDR3 protein: CASSVEGLQGGYTF
V gene: TRBV9
J gene: TRBJ1-2
clone size: few
D gene: TRBD1

CDR3 DNA: TGTGCCAGCAGCCAAGAACACGTTGCAACTAATGAAAAACTGTTTTTT
CDR3 protein: CASSQEHVATNEKLFF
V gene: TRBV14
J gene: TRBJ1-4
clone size: NA
D gene: NA

CDR3 DNA: TGTGCCAGCAGTTCTCCCATGTTCGGGTCCTACGAGCAGTACTTC
CDR3 protein: CASSSPMFGSYEQYF
V gene: TRBV28
J gene: TRBJ2-7
clone size: NA
D gene: NA

CDR3 DNA: TGTGCCAGTAGTGCGGGACGCCGAATGGGGCAAGAGACCCAGTACTTC
CDR3 protein: CASSAGRRMGQETQYF
V gene: TRBV19
J gene: TRBJ2-5
clone size: NA
D gene: NA

CDR3 DNA: TGTGCCAGCAACGACCCGAGGAGCGCAGAGACCCAGTACTTC
CDR3 protein: CASNDPRSAETQYF
V gene: TRBV5-4
J gene: TRBJ2-5
clone size: NA
D gene: NA

CDR3 DNA: TGCGCCAGCAGCCAAGATGGGTCGCGGTTCTCCTACAATGAGCAGTTCTTC
CDR3 protein: CASSQDGSRFSYNEQFF
V gene: TRBV4-3
J gene: TRBJ2-1
clone size: NA
D gene: NA

CDR3 DNA: TGTGCCAGCAGCCAAGAAAGAGGGCGCTCCTACGAGCAGTACTTC
CDR3 protein: CASSQERGRSYEQYF
V gene: TRBV4-2
J gene: TRBJ2-7
clone size: NA
D gene: NA

CDR3 DNA: TGTGCCAGCAAACTGACAGGGGGCCCCGACAATGAGCAGTTCTTC
CDR3 protein: CASKLTGGPDNEQFF
V gene: TRBV27
J gene: TRBJ2-1
clone size: NA
D gene: TRBD1

CDR3 DNA: TGTGCCAGTAGTAAACAGGGCTTCTCCTACGAGCAGTACTTC
CDR3 protein: CASSKQGFSYEQYF
V gene: TRBV27
J gene: TRBJ2-7
clone size: NA
D gene: NA

CDR3 DNA: TGTGCCAGCAGCCGCCGGGCCACCGGGGAGCTGTTTTTT
CDR3 protein: CASSRRATGELFF
V gene: TRBV11-3
J gene: TRBJ2-2
clone size: NA
D gene: NA

CDR3 DNA: TGTGCCAGCAGCCCTAAACGGTTTCTCTCTGGAAACACCATATATTTT
CDR3 protein: CASSPKRFLSGNTIYF
V gene: TRBV5-6
J gene: TRBJ1-3
clone size: NA
D gene: NA

CDR3 DNA: TGTGCCAGCAGCTTAGTCCTCACTGAAGCTTTCTTT
CDR3 protein: CASSLVLTEAFF
V gene: TRBV7-2
J gene: TRBJ1-1
clone size: NA
D gene: NA

CDR3 DNA: TGTGCCAGCAGCGTTGGGTCTACTCGTAGCCCTGAAGCTTTCTTT
CDR3 protein: CASSVGSTRSPEAFF
V gene: TRBV7-9
J gene: TRBJ1-1
clone size: NA
D gene: NA

CDR3 DNA: TGCAGTGCTAGAGCGGACAATGAGCAGTTCTTC
CDR3 protein: CSARADNEQFF
V gene: TRBV20-1
J gene: TRBJ2-1
clone size: once
D gene: NA

CDR3 DNA: TGTGCCTGGAGGGGGTCAATATGGCGGGGGAGCACAGATACGCAGTATTTT
CDR3 protein: CAWRGSIWRGSTDTQYF
V gene: TRBV30
J gene: TRBJ2-3
clone size: NA
D gene: TRBD2

CDR3 DNA: TGTGCCAGCAGCCAGCGCGCAGGCCGGGCTTTCTTT
CDR3 protein: CASSQRAGRAFF
V gene: TRBV7-9
J gene: TRBJ1-1
clone size: few
D gene: NA

CDR3 DNA: TGTGCCATCAGTGAGAGAGGGCCCACAGATACGCAGTATTTT
CDR3 protein: CAISERGPTDTQYF
V gene: TRBV10-3
J gene: TRBJ2-3
clone size: NA
D gene: NA

CDR3 DNA: TGCGCCAGCAGCCAGGGTGGGACAGGCCCCTACGAGCAGTACTTC
CDR3 protein: CASSQGGTGPYEQYF
V gene: TRBV5-1
J gene: TRBJ2-7
clone size: NA
D gene: TRBD1

CDR3 DNA: TGTGCCAGCAGCTTAGTAGACAGGGCGGTCACCGGGGAGCTGTTTTTT
CDR3 protein: CASSLVDRAVTGELFF
V gene: TRBV11-2
J gene: TRBJ2-2
clone size: NA
D gene: TRBD1

CDR3 DNA: TGTGCCATCAGTGATGGGACAGGGGCATACGAGCAGTACTTC
CDR3 protein: CAISDGTGAYEQYF
V gene: TRBV10-3
J gene: TRBJ2-7
clone size: NA
D gene: TRBD1

CDR3 DNA: TGTGCCTGCTCCGAAAGTTACGAGCAGTACTTC
CDR3 protein: CACSESYEQYF
V gene: TRBV28
J gene: TRBJ2-7
clone size: once
D gene: NA

CDR3 DNA: TGTGCCAGCAGCTTCTCGACCACAAATGAGCAGTTCTTC
CDR3 protein: CASSFSTTNEQFF
V gene: TRBV7-9
J gene: TRBJ2-1
clone size: once
D gene: NA

CDR3 DNA: TGTGCCGCCGTGGGCAACTACGAGCAGTACTTC
CDR3 protein: CAAVGNYEQYF
V gene: TRBV6-5
J gene: TRBJ2-7
clone size: NA
D gene: NA

CDR3 DNA: TGTGCCAGCGGAACCTGGACGGAAACCTATGGCTACACCTTC
CDR3 protein: CASGTWTETYGYTF
V gene: TRBV28
J gene: TRBJ1-2
clone size: NA
D gene: NA

CDR3 DNA: TGTGCCAGCAGCTTGGCCCCACCCGGGGACATTGAGCAGTTCTTC
CDR3 protein: CASSLAPPGDIEQFF
V gene: TRBV5-6
J gene: TRBJ2-1
clone size: NA
D gene: NA

CDR3 DNA: TGTGCCAGCAGCTTAGCGGGGACAGGGGGTCGGTACTTC
CDR3 protein: CASSLAGTGGRYF
V gene: TRBV7-8
J gene: TRBJ2-4
clone size: once
D gene: TRBD1

CDR3 DNA: TGTGCCAGCTCACCACGGGGTCTGGAGGCTTTCTTT
CDR3 protein: CASSPRGLEAFF
V gene: TRBV18
J gene: TRBJ1-1
clone size: NA
D gene: NA

CDR3 DNA: TGTGCCAGCAGCCCAGGGGGGTACAGAAACACCATATATTTT
CDR3 protein: CASSPGGYRNTIYF
V gene: TRBV28
J gene: TRBJ1-3
clone size: NA
D gene: TRBD1

CDR3 DNA: TGTGCCTGCTCCTGGCCGGCGGGGGTCGGAGATACGCAGTATTTT
CDR3 protein: CACSWPAGVGDTQYF
V gene: TRBV30
J gene: TRBJ2-3
clone size: NA
D gene: TRBD2

CDR3 DNA: TGTGCCAGCTCCGCGGGGGGTAGCACAGATACGCAGTATTTT
CDR3 protein: CASSAGGSTDTQYF
V gene: TRBV19
J gene: TRBJ2-3
clone size: once
D gene: TRBD2

CDR3 DNA: TGCGCCAGCGCCGCGCCAGGGACAAGAGGGAGTTCACCCCTCCACTTT
CDR3 protein: CASAAPGTRGSSPLHF
V gene: TRBV5-1
J gene: TRBJ1-6
clone size: NA
D gene: NA

CDR3 DNA: TGTGCCAGCAGCCATCGTGGGGCCGGGGCCAACGTCCTGACTTTC
CDR3 protein: CASSHRGAGANVLTF
V gene: TRBV7-2
J gene: TRBJ2-6
clone size: NA
D gene: NA

CDR3 DNA: TGTGCCAGCAGCTTGCTTACGGGGGGCGAGCAGTACTTC
CDR3 protein: CASSLLTGGEQYF
V gene: TRBV5-4
J gene: TRBJ2-7
clone size: NA
D gene: TRBD2

CDR3 DNA: TGCGCCAGCAGCCTGGCAGGGGGAAACTATGGCTACACCTTC
CDR3 protein: CASSLAGGNYGYTF
V gene: TRBV5-1
J gene: TRBJ1-2
clone size: NA
D gene: TRBD1

CDR3 DNA: TGTGCCAGCAGCTTGGCGGGGCGATCCACAGATACGCAGTATTTT
CDR3 protein: CASSLAGRSTDTQYF
V gene: TRBV11-2
J gene: TRBJ2-3
clone size: NA
D gene: NA

CDR3 DNA: TGTGCCAGCAGCATACCCCGGGACAGGGGGTTGGAGACCCAGTACTTC
CDR3 protein: CASSIPRDRGLETQYF
V gene: TRBV5-8
J gene: TRBJ2-5
clone size: NA
D gene: TRBD1

CDR3 DNA: TGTGCCAGCAGGCCCGGGACAGCCAATTACGAGCAGTACTTC
CDR3 protein: CASRPGTANYEQYF
V gene: TRBV7-2
J gene: TRBJ2-7
clone size: NA
D gene: TRBD1

CDR3 DNA: TGTGCCAGCAGCCCGAGGGACAGGGGGAACACCGGGGAGCTGTTTTTT
CDR3 protein: CASSPRDRGNTGELFF
V gene: TRBV9
J gene: TRBJ2-2
clone size: once
D gene: TRBD1

CDR3 DNA: TGTGCCAGTAGTACAGGATTGGCGGATACGCAGTATTTT
CDR3 protein: CASSTGLADTQYF
V gene: TRBV19
J gene: TRBJ2-3
clone size: once
D gene: NA

CDR3 DNA: TGTGCCAGCAGTGAACCGGGCCTAGCGCCGATCTCCTACGAGCAGTACTTC
CDR3 protein: CASSEPGLAPISYEQYF
V gene: TRBV6-1
J gene: TRBJ2-7
clone size: NA
D gene: NA

CDR3 DNA: TGTGCCAGCAATCCGGCAGGGGGCGGCGACTATGGCTACACCTTC
CDR3 protein: CASNPAGGGDYGYTF
V gene: TRBV27
J gene: TRBJ1-2
clone size: NA
D gene: TRBD1

CDR3 DNA: TGTGCCAGCAGCGGAATACACAGGTTAAAGGCAGATACGCAGTATTTT
CDR3 protein: CASSGIHRLKADTQYF
V gene: TRBV9
J gene: TRBJ2-3
clone size: NA
D gene: NA

CDR3 DNA: TGTGCCAGCTCACCAGGGACTTTGCGCACAGATACGCAGTATTTT
CDR3 protein: CASSPGTLRTDTQYF
V gene: TRBV18
J gene: TRBJ2-3
clone size: NA
D gene: NA

CDR3 DNA: TGTGCCAGCAGCCCCACTAGTAATTGGGCCGGGGAGCTGTTTTTT
CDR3 protein: CASSPTSNWAGELFF
V gene: TRBV9
J gene: TRBJ2-2
clone size: NA
D gene: NA